The clone carrying this T cell receptor (beta chain) came up a few times. These data come from a study of CD8+ T cells in alopecia areata. Germline lookup yields CDR1 MNHEY and CDR2 SMNVEV (reference sequence). V trimming: 4 bases; J trimming: 6 bases; junction bases outside the gene matches: 7. The CDR3 has 14 amino acids. cDNA reverse transcribed from extracted RNA served as the sequencing template. Libraries were prepared by immunoSEQ multiplex PCR; TCRdb keeps only in-frame clonotypes and omits some of them. The sample shows around 190,000 clones, around three fifths of them seen only once. The specimen sequenced was CD8+ T cells sorted from blood. The V and J genes are TRBV27 and TRBJ2-7; 9 bases map to TRBD1. This sequence originates from a human donor in good health. CDR3 sequence reads: CASSSTGGAGEQYF. Here the CDR3 DNA reads TGTGCCAGCAGTTCAACAGGGGGCGCAGGCGAGCAGTACTTC.